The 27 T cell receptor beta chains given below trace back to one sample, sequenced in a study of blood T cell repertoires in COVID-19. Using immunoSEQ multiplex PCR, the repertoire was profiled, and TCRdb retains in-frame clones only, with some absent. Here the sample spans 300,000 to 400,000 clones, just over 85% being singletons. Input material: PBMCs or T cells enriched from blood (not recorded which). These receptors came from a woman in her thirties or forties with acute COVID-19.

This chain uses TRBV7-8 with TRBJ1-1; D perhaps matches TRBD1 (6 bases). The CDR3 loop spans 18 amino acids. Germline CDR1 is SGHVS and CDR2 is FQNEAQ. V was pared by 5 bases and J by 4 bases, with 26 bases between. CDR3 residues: CASSTNRQVWDMGTEAFF. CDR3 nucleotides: TGTGCCAGCAGCACCAACAGACAGGTATGGGATATGGGCACTGAAGCTTTCTTT.

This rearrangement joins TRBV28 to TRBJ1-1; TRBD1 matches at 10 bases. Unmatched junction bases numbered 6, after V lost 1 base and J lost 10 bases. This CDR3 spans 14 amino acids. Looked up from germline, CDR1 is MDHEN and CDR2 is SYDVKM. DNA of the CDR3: TGTGCCAGCAGTTTATCCGGGACAGGGGTCGCAGCTTTCTTT. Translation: CASSLSGTGVAAFF.

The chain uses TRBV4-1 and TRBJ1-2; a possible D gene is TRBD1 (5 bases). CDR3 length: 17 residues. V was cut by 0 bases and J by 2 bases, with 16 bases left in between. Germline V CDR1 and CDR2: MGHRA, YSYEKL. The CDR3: CASSQEAVSGKNYGYTF. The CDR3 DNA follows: TGCGCCAGCAGCCAAGAGGCTGTGTCAGGGAAAAACTATGGCTACACCTTC.

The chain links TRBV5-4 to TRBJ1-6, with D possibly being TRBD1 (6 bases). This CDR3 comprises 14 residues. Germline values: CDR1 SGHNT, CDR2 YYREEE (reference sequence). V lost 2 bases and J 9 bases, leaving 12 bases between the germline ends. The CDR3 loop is CASSLQGERSPLHF. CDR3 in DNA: TGTGCCAGCAGCTTACAGGGTGAGCGTTCACCCCTCCACTTT.

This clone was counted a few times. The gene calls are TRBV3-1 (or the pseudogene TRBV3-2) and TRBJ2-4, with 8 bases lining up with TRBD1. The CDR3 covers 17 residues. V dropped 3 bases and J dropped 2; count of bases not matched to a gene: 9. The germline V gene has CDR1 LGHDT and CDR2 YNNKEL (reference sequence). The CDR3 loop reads CASSQSDRAVTKNIQYF. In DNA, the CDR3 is TGTGCCAGCAGCCAGTCGGACAGGGCCGTGACCAAAAACATTCAGTACTTC.

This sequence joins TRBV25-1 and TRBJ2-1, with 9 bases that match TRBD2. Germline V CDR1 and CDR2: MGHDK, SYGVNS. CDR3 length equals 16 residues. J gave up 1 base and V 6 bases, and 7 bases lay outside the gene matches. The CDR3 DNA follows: TGTGCCAGCAGGGATGGACTAGCGACTTCCTACAATGAGCAGTTCTTC. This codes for CASRDGLATSYNEQFF.

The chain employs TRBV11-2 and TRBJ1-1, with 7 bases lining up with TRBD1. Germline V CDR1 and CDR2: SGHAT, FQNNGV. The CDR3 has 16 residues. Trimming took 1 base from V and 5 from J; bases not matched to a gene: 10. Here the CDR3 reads CASSLVETGRRTEAFF. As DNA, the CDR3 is TGTGCCAGCAGCTTAGTCGAGACAGGGCGTCGAACTGAAGCTTTCTTT.

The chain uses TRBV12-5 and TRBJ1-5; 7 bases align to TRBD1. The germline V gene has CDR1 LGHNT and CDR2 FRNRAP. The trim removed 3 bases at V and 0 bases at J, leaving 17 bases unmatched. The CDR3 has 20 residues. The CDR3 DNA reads TGTGCTAGTGGTTTTACCCCAGACAGGTTTAGGGGGCATAGCAATCAGCCCCAGCATTTT. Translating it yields CASGFTPDRFRGHSNQPQHF.

CDR3 loop: CASSFDRAGGANVLTF. CDR3 coding DNA: TGCGCCAGCAGCTTTGACAGGGCCGGTGGGGCCAACGTCCTGACTTTC. The chain has TRBV5-1 and TRBJ2-6, with 7 positions matching TRBD1. With V trimmed by 2 bases and J by 3 bases, 5 bases remained unmatched. The CDR3 length is 16 residues. Germline loops: CDR1 SGHRS, CDR2 YFSETQ.

The CDR3 DNA reads as TGTGCCAGCAGCTTAGCGGGGCAGGGTTCGAGGGAGCAGTACTTC. Its protein product is CASSLAGQGSREQYF. The J gene is TRBJ2-7, the V gene TRBV7-6, with D perhaps TRBD1 (5 bases). The CDR3 length is 15 residues. Germline V lookup: CDR1 SGHVS, CDR2 FNYEAQ. The ends were cut back, 0 bases at V and 7 bases at J, with 16 bases in the middle.

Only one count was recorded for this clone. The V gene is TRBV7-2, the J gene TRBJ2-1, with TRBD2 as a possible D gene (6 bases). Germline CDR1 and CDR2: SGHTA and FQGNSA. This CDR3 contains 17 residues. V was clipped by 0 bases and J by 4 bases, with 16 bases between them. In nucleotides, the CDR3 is TGTGCCAGCAGCTTAGCGGTGGGGCGGGGTCATTACAATGAGCAGTTCTTC. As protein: CASSLAVGRGHYNEQFF.

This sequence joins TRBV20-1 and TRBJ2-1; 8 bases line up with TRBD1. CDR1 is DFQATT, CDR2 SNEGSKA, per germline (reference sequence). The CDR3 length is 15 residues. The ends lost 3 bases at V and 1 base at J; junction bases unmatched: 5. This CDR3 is CSASQGARSYNEQFF. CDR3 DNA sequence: TGCAGTGCTAGTCAGGGGGCGAGGTCCTACAATGAGCAGTTCTTC.

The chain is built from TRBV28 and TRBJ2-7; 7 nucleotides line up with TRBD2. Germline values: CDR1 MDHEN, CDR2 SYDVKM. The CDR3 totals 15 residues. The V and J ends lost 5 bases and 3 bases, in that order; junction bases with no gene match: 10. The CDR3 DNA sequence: TGTGCCAGCAGTCCCTCACTGGGAGGGTACTACGAGCAGTACTTC. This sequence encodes CASSPSLGGYYEQYF.

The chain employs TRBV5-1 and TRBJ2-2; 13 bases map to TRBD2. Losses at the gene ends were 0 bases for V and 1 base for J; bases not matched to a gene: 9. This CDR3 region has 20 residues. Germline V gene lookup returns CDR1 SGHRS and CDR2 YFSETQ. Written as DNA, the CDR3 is TGCGCCAGCAGCTTGGCGTTAGCGGGACTAGCGGGGAGGAACACCGGGGAGCTGTTTTTT. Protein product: CASSLALAGLAGRNTGELFF.

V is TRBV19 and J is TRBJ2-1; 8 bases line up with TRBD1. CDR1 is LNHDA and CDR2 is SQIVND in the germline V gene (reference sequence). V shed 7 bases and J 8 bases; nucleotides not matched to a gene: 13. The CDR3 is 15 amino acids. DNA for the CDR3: TGTGCCAGTATGCCCGGGACAGGACCCCAGGATGAGCAGTTCTTC. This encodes CASMPGTGPQDEQFF.

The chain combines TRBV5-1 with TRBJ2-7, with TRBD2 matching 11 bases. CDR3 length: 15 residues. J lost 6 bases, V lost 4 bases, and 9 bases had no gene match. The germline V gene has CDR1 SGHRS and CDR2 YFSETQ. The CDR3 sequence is CASSLLAGASGEQYF. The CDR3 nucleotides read TGCGCCAGCAGCCTACTAGCGGGAGCTTCGGGCGAGCAGTACTTC.

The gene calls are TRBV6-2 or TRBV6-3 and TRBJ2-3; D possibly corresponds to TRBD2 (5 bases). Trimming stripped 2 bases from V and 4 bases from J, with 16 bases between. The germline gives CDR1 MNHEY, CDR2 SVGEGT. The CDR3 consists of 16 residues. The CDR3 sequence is CASSYERRVTSDTQYF. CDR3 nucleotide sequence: TGTGCCAGCAGTTACGAGCGGCGGGTTACCTCAGATACGCAGTATTTT.

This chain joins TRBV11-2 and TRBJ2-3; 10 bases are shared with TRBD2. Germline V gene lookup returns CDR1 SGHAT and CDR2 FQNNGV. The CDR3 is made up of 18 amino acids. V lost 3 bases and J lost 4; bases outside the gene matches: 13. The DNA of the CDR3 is TGTGCCAGCAGCTTTCAGCTTTCTAGCGGGAGTACACCAGATACGCAGTATTTT. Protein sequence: CASSFQLSSGSTPDTQYF.

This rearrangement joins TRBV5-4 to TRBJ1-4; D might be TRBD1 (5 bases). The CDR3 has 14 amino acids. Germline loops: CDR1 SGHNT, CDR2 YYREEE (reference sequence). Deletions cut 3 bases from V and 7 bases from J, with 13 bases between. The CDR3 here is CASSYLGDGEKLFF. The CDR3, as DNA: TGTGCCAGCAGCTATCTAGGGGATGGTGAAAAACTGTTTTTT.

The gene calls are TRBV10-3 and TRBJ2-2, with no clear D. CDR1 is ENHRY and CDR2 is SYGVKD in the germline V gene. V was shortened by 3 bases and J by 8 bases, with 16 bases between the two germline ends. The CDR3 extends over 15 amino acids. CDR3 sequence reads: CAISESIGSQGELFF. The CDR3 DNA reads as TGTGCCATCAGTGAATCTATCGGGTCGCAGGGGGAGCTGTTTTTT.

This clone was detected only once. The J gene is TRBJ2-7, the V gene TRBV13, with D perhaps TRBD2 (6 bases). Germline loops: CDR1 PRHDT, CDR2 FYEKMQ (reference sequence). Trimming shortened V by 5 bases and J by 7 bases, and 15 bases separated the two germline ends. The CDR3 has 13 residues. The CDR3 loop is CASSRTRAGEQYF. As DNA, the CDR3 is TGTGCCAGCAGCCGTACTCGGGCGGGGGAGCAGTACTTC.

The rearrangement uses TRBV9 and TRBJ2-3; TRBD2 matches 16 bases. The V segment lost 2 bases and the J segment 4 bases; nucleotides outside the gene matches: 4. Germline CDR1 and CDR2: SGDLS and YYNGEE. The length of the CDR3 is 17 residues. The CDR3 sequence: CASSVGTSGRAADTQYF. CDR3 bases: TGTGCCAGCAGCGTTGGGACTAGCGGGAGGGCCGCAGATACGCAGTATTTT.

The CDR3 sequence is CASSQDLTGQGAVSPLHF. The CDR3 nucleotides are TGCGCCAGCAGCCAAGATTTAACGGGACAGGGAGCGGTATCACCCCTCCACTTT. The chain joins TRBV4-3 to TRBJ1-6; TRBD1 agrees at 9 bases. The germline V gene encodes CDR1 LGHNA and CDR2 YSLEER. This CDR3 has 18 amino acids. V lost 0 bases to trimming and J lost 10 bases; unmatched junction nucleotides: 13.

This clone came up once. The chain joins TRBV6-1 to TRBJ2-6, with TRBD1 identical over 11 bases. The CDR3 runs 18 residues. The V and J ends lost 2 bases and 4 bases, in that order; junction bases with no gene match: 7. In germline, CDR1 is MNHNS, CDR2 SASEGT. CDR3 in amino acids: CASSEFGTGGYGANVLTF. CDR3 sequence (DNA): TGTGCCAGCAGTGAATTTGGGACAGGGGGTTACGGGGCCAACGTCCTGACTTTC.

CDR3 in DNA: TGTGCCAGCAGGGGACAGATTCCGCGTTCACCCCTCCACTTT. It yields the protein CASRGQIPRSPLHF. The chain uses TRBV2 and TRBJ1-6; 7 bases align to TRBD1. CDR1 SNHLY and CDR2 FYNNEI come from the germline V gene. V gave up 6 bases and J gave up 9 bases; unmatched junction bases: 8. This CDR3 region has 14 residues.

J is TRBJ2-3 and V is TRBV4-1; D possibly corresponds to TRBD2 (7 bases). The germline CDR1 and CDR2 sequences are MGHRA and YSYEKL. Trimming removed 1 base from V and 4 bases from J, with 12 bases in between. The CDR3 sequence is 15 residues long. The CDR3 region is CASSQGGGPSDTQYF. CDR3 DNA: TGCGCCAGCAGCCAAGGGGGGGGGCCTTCAGATACGCAGTATTTT.

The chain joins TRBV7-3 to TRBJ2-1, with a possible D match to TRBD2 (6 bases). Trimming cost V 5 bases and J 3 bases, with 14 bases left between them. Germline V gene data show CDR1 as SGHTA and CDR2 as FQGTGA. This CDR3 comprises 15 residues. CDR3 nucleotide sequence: TGTGCCAGCAGCCCGGGGCGGGGTATCTACAATGAGCAGTTCTTC. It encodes CASSPGRGIYNEQFF.